These 28 T cell receptor beta chains were all obtained from the same sample, sequenced in a study of shared clonotypes between healthy human individuals. Produced via immunoSEQ multiplex PCR; TCRdb's table is partial and in-frame only. The sample has over a million clones; 95% to 99% are singletons. The sample was naive CD4+ T cells sorted from blood. Specified subset: CD45RA+ positively selected. All receptors derive from a man aged 25-45 years in good health.

The gene calls are TRBV5-4 and TRBJ1-1; D remains ambiguous. CDR3 length: 14 amino acids. Germline loops: CDR1 SGHNT, CDR2 YYREEE (reference sequence). Trimming removed 1 base from V and 1 base from J, with 8 bases in between. Here the CDR3 reads CASSLLAGNTEAFF. The CDR3, as DNA: TGTGCCAGCAGCTTGTTAGCAGGGAACACTGAAGCTTTCTTT.

The rearrangement links TRBV27 to TRBJ2-5; D call uncertain. Germline V gene data show CDR1 as MNHEY and CDR2 as SMNVEV (reference sequence). The CDR3 is 15 amino acids. V shed 1 base and J shed 0 bases, with 9 bases lying between them. CDR3: CASSLFPEYQETQYF. The CDR3 DNA reads as TGTGCCAGCAGTTTATTCCCAGAGTACCAAGAGACCCAGTACTTC.

The J gene is TRBJ2-7, the V gene TRBV27; D perhaps matches TRBD2 (5 bases). The V gene lost 3 bases and the J gene lost 3 bases, with 15 bases spanning the gap. CDR3 size: 15 residues. Germline V gene sequence: CDR1 MNHEY, CDR2 SMNVEV (reference sequence). CDR3 sequence reads: CASSLDGLALYEQYF. CDR3 DNA: TGTGCCAGCAGTTTGGACGGACTCGCTCTCTACGAGCAGTACTTC.

The CDR3 coding sequence is TGTGCCAGCAGTCAAGGTTCCGTAGCGGATCTAGAGACCCAGTACTTC. Translation: CASSQGSVADLETQYF. This rearrangement joins TRBV9 to TRBJ2-5; tentative D call: TRBD2 (6 bases). Germline V gene sequence: CDR1 SGDLS, CDR2 YYNGEE. The CDR3 extends over 16 amino acids. The V gene lost 5 bases and the J gene lost 4 bases, with 21 bases spanning the gap.

V gene TRBV7-2 combines with J gene TRBJ2-3; 7 nucleotides line up with TRBD2. Trimming at V came to 5 bases and at J to 2 bases, leaving 4 bases not matched to a gene. The CDR3 totals 14 residues. Germline V gene lookup returns CDR1 SGHTA and CDR2 FQGNSA. The CDR3 here is CASSRAGHTDTQYF. In nucleotides, the CDR3 is TGTGCCAGCAGCAGAGCGGGGCACACAGATACGCAGTATTTT.

The chain recombines TRBV9 with TRBJ2-1, with 7 nucleotides matching TRBD2. V dropped 4 bases and J dropped 7; count of bases not matched to a gene: 14. This CDR3 comprises 16 residues. From germline, CDR1 is SGDLS and CDR2 YYNGEE. The CDR3 is CASSPRVSGALNEQFF. DNA of the CDR3: TGTGCCAGCAGCCCCAGGGTCAGCGGGGCGTTGAATGAGCAGTTCTTC. The variable domain in full, completed from reference TRBV9 and TRBJ2-1, reads DSGVTQTPKHLITATGQRVTLRCSPRSGDLSVYWYQQSLDQGLQFLIQYYNGEERAKGNILERFSAQQFPDLHSELNLSSLELGDSALYFCASSPRVSGALNEQFFGPGTRLTVL.

This clone has a single count. This sequence joins TRBV10-3 and TRBJ1-2; tentatively, D is TRBD1 (5 bases). The CDR3 runs to 15 residues. The ends were cut back, 0 bases at V and 7 bases at J, with 15 bases in the middle. Per the germline V gene, CDR1 is ENHRY and CDR2 is SYGVKD. The CDR3 DNA reads TGTGCCATCAGTGAGTCTGGTGGGGGTAGGTCTGGCTACACCTTC. It yields the protein CAISESGGGRSGYTF.

V gene TRBV27 combines with J gene TRBJ1-5; TRBD1 might be the D (5 bases). This CDR3 is 13 amino acids long. V shed 3 bases and J shed 6 bases, with 9 bases lying between them. The germline CDR1 and CDR2 sequences are MNHEY and SMNVEV (reference sequence). Here the CDR3 DNA reads TGTGCCAGCAGTTTCAGGGCCGGTCAGCCCCAGCATTTT. Translated: CASSFRAGQPQHF.

This chain connects TRBV4-1 to TRBJ2-2; TRBD1 matches at 8 bases. CDR3 length: 17 amino acids. V was pared by 3 bases and J by 0 bases, with 6 bases of the junction left unmatched. Germline loops: CDR1 MGHRA, CDR2 YSYEKL. The CDR3 sequence is CASSHVTGASNTGELFF. The DNA of the CDR3 is TGCGCCAGCAGCCACGTGACAGGGGCTTCGAACACCGGGGAGCTGTTTTTT.

The rearrangement links TRBV11-2 to TRBJ2-3, with D possibly being TRBD1 or TRBD2 (5 bases each). The CDR3 extends over 16 amino acids. CDR1 SGHAT and CDR2 FQNNGV come from the germline V gene. V dropped 2 bases and J dropped 0 bases, with 12 bases sitting between them. CDR3 bases: TGTGCCAGCAGCTTATTTGGGACCCTGAGCACAGATACGCAGTATTTT. Its translation is CASSLFGTLSTDTQYF.

The rearrangement uses TRBV9 and TRBJ2-7; D possibly corresponds to TRBD1 (5 bases). Looked up from germline, CDR1 is SGDLS and CDR2 is YYNGEE. V was shortened by 3 bases and J by 3 bases, with 19 bases between the two germline ends. The CDR3 totals 16 residues. The CDR3 sequence: CASSAAGLAGHYEQYF. The CDR3 DNA sequence: TGTGCCAGCAGCGCCGCCGGGCTGGCCGGACACTACGAGCAGTACTTC.

V usage is TRBV7-6 and J usage is TRBJ2-7, with D possibly being TRBD1 or TRBD2 (5 bases each). Germline V gene sequence: CDR1 SGHVS, CDR2 FNYEAQ. The CDR3 length is 14 residues. V was shortened by 5 bases and J by 3 bases, with 14 bases between the two germline ends. CDR3 protein: CASSPGHGGYEQYF. The CDR3 bases are TGTGCCAGCAGCCCCGGACACGGAGGCTACGAGCAGTACTTC.

This clone was counted once. This sequence joins TRBV2 and TRBJ1-1; no firm D call. V dropped 1 base and J dropped 11 bases, with 11 bases sitting between them. The CDR3 loop spans 12 amino acids. Looked up from germline, CDR1 is SNHLY and CDR2 is FYNNEI. The CDR3 region has the DNA TGTGCCAGCAGTGAAGATTTGGCTAAGGCTTTCTTT. It codes for CASSEDLAKAFF.

CDR3 protein: CASSESGPPDTQYF. The CDR3 nucleotides are TGTGCCAGCAGTGAATCTGGGCCTCCAGATACGCAGTATTTT. V and J are TRBV25-1 and TRBJ2-3, with D uncertain. V was trimmed by 1 base and J by 4 bases, leaving 9 bases between them. CDR1 and CDR2 from the germline V gene are MGHDK and SYGVNS. There are 14 residues in the CDR3.

The J gene is TRBJ1-2, the V gene TRBV6-1, with 11 bases fitting TRBD1. CDR1 MNHNS and CDR2 SASEGT come from the germline V gene. The CDR3 has 15 residues. With V trimmed by 5 bases and J by 2 bases, 4 bases remained unmatched. CDR3 bases: TGTGCCAGCAGTAAGGGGACAGGGGGAAACTATGGCTACACCTTC. Its translation is CASSKGTGGNYGYTF.

The V and J genes are TRBV2 and TRBJ2-2; TRBD1 matches at 8 bases. The CDR3 consists of 14 residues. Germline V gene sequence: CDR1 SNHLY, CDR2 FYNNEI. The J segment lost 6 bases and the V segment lost 7 bases, leaving 7 bases of the junction unmatched. CDR3 coding DNA: TGTGCCAGCACCGGCAGGGGGCACCCCGGGGAGCTGTTTTTT. It codes for CASTGRGHPGELFF.

This sequence joins TRBV2 and TRBJ2-1; 11 bases fit TRBD2. The germline V gene has CDR1 SNHLY and CDR2 FYNNEI. V was pared by 4 bases and J by 8 bases, with 4 bases of the junction left unmatched. CDR3 size: 14 residues. CDR3 region: CASSALAGEDEQFF. The CDR3 nucleotides are TGTGCCAGCAGTGCACTAGCGGGAGAAGATGAGCAGTTCTTC.

The genes are TRBV5-1 and TRBJ2-1; TRBD2 matches 13 bases. The junction had 5 bases not matched to a gene; V was cut back by 2 bases and J by 3 bases. Germline V gene lookup returns CDR1 SGHRS and CDR2 YFSETQ. The CDR3 runs to 17 residues. CDR3 in amino acids: CASSFGLAGDSYNEQFF. CDR3 coding DNA: TGCGCCAGCAGCTTCGGACTAGCGGGAGATAGCTACAATGAGCAGTTCTTC.

V and J are TRBV18 and TRBJ1-4, with a weak D call TRBD1 (5 bases). Per the germline V gene, CDR1 is KGHSH and CDR2 is LQKENI. Trimming took 3 bases from V and 4 from J, leaving 9 bases between them. The CDR3 is 14 residues long. The CDR3 nucleotides read TGTGCCAGCTCACCCCAGGGAGGTAATGAAAAACTGTTTTTT. Protein sequence: CASSPQGGNEKLFF.

Details on this clone: This CDR3 is also generated by other DNA sequences in the sample. The chain uses TRBV28 and TRBJ2-7; no firm D call. The CDR3 sequence is 12 residues long. The V and J ends lost 3 bases and 1 base respectively, with 4 bases between them. Per germline, CDR1 MDHEN and CDR2 SYDVKM. As DNA, the CDR3 is TGTGCCAGCAGTTTGCCTTCCTACGAGCAGTACTTC. Its translation is CASSLPSYEQYF.

V usage is TRBV7-2 and J usage is TRBJ2-1; 7 positions match TRBD2. Germline-derived CDR1 and CDR2 are SGHTA and FQGNSA. CDR3 size: 16 residues. V was pared by 3 bases and J by 0 bases, with 5 bases of the junction left unmatched. CDR3 sequence (DNA): TGTGCCAGCAGCTTCATTGGCGGGAGCTCCTACAATGAGCAGTTCTTC. Amino acid sequence: CASSFIGGSSYNEQFF.

The chain carries TRBV7-9 and TRBJ2-3, with 15 positions matching TRBD2. Germline values: CDR1 SEHNR, CDR2 FQNEAQ (reference sequence). CDR3 length: 17 residues. Germline trimming cut 5 bases from V and 5 bases from J; bases unmatched to any gene: 8. CDR3 sequence: CASSRTTGLAGGDTQYF. CDR3 coding DNA: TGTGCCAGCAGCCGAACGACGGGACTAGCGGGAGGAGATACGCAGTATTTT.

The genes are TRBV27 and TRBJ2-3, with 9 nucleotides matching TRBD2. The CDR3 is 15 amino acids. CDR1 and CDR2 (germline): MNHEY, SMNVEV (reference sequence). J gave up 2 bases and V 4 bases, and 4 bases lay outside the gene matches. In nucleotides, the CDR3 is TGTGCCAGCAGTTCCGCGGGAGGGTACACAGATACGCAGTATTTT. This translates into CASSSAGGYTDTQYF.

This chain connects TRBV9 to TRBJ2-1; TRBD2 is a possible D gene (6 bases). Germline V gives CDR1 SGDLS, CDR2 YYNGEE. The CDR3 is made up of 15 amino acids. The V end lost 0 bases, the J end lost 2 bases, and 9 bases lay between the germline ends. CDR3 residues: CASSVAGAPYNEQFF. CDR3 sequence (DNA): TGTGCCAGCAGCGTAGCGGGAGCCCCCTACAATGAGCAGTTCTTC.

This clone appeared a single time. CDR3 in amino acids: CASEVSRDTQYF. The CDR3 DNA sequence: TGTGCCAGCGAGGTTTCCCGCGATACGCAGTATTTT. The chain has TRBV28 and TRBJ2-3; unclear D gene. This CDR3 contains 12 residues. The germline V and J ends were trimmed by 8 bases and 6 bases, with 12 bases remaining between them. CDR1 is MDHEN and CDR2 is SYDVKM in the germline V gene. The variable domain in full, completed from reference TRBV28 and TRBJ2-3, reads DVKVTQSSRYLVKRTGEKVFLECVQDMDHENMFWYRQDPGLGLRLIYFSYDVKMKEKGDIPEGYSVSREKKERFSLILESASTNQTSMYLCASEVSRDTQYFGPGTRLTVL.

The chain is built from TRBV19 and TRBJ2-1; 10 bases map to TRBD1. CDR3 size: 15 residues. Germline values: CDR1 LNHDA, CDR2 SQIVND (reference sequence). The junction had 9 bases not matched to a gene; V was cut back by 7 bases and J by 6 bases. The chain's CDR3 is CASKPGTGAVNEQFF. DNA of the CDR3: TGTGCCAGTAAACCCGGGACAGGGGCCGTCAATGAGCAGTTCTTC.

This chain joins TRBV11-2 and TRBJ2-1, with TRBD2 matching 9 bases. The CDR3 totals 15 residues. Germline CDR1 is SGHAT and CDR2 is FQNNGV. V gave up 1 base and J gave up 9 bases; unmatched junction bases: 7. In DNA form, the CDR3 reads TGTGCCAGCAGCTTAGTTTCGCGGGAGGGCCCTGAGCAGTTCTTC. It is translated as CASSLVSREGPEQFF. The full variable domain, in which reference TRBV11-2 and TRBJ2-1 provide the parts outside the CDR3, is EAGVAQSPRYKIIEKRQSVAFWCNPISGHATLYWYQQILGQGPKLLIQFQNNGVVDDSQLPKDRFSAERLKGVDSTLKIQPAKLEDSAVYLCASSLVSREGPEQFFGPGTRLTVL.

With regard to this clone: At the DNA level, this CDR3 is encoded by other sequences in the same sample as well. The CDR3 DNA follows: TGCGCCAGCAGCCTAACTAGTACAGATACGCAGTATTTT. It specifies CASSLTSTDTQYF. V and J are TRBV5-1 and TRBJ2-3, with D maybe TRBD2 (5 bases). Trimming left V 4 bases short and J 3 bases short, with 9 bases between. The CDR3 has 13 residues. Germline values: CDR1 SGHRS, CDR2 YFSETQ.